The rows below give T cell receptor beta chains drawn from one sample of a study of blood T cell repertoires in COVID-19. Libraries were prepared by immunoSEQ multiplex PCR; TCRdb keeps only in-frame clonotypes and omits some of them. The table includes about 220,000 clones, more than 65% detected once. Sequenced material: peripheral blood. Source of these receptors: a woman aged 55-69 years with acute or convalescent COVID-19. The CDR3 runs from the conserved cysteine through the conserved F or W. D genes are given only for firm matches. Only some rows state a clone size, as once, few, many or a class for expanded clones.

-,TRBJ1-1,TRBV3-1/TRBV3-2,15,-,TGTGCCAGCAGCCAAGGTGGGGGAGGTTTGTCTAGGGCTTTCTTT,CASSQGGGGLSRAFF
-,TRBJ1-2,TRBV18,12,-,TGTGCCAGCTCCTACGACAGTTATGGCTACACCTTC,CASSYDSYGYTF
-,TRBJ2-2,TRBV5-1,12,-,TGCGCCAGCAGCCCAGGGGCCGGGGAGCTGTTTTTT,CASSPGAGELFF
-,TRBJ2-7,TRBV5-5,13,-,TGTGCCAGCAGCTTGGACAGACCCTACGAGCAGTACTTC,CASSLDRPYEQYF
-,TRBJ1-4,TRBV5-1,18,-,TGCGCCAGCAGCTTTCATCCCGCCGAGGGCTTGCTGTATGAAAAACTGTTTTTT,CASSFHPAEGLLYEKLFF
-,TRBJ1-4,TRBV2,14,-,TGTGCCAGCAAGGGGATTACCACTAATGAAAAACTGTTTTTT,CASKGITTNEKLFF
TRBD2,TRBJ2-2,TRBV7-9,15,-,TGTGCCAGCAGCTACCGGGGGGGGGCTCCCGGGGAGCTGTTTTTT,CASSYRGGAPGELFF
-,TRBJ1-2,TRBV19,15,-,TGTGCCAGTAGTATAGCCCAGGGAGGGAACTATGGCTACACCTTC,CASSIAQGGNYGYTF
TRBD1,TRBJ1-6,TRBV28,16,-,TGTGCCAGCAGTTCCTTCCCGGGACAGTATAATTCACCCCTCCACTTT,CASSSFPGQYNSPLHF
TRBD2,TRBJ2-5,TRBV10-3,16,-,TGTGCCATCAGTGAAGCCCCAGCGGGGGGTAGGGAGACCCAGTACTTC,CAISEAPAGGRETQYF
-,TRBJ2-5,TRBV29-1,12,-,TGCAGCATCCAGCGGTACCAAGAGACCCAGTACTTC,CSIQRYQETQYF
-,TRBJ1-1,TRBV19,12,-,TGTGCCGCAAATGATGAGGGCACTGAAGCTTTCTTT,CAANDEGTEAFF
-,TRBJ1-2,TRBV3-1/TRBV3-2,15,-,TGTGCCAGCAGCCAAGCCGACACACAGGGTATTGGCTACACCTTC,CASSQADTQGIGYTF
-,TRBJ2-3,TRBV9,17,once,TGTGCCAGCGGCGATAGCCTCGAGGGCGGTAGCACAGATACGCAGTATTTT,CASGDSLEGGSTDTQYF
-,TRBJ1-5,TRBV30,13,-,TGTGCCTGGAGCCCCGGGGGGGCTGAGCCCCAGCATTTT,CAWSPGGAEPQHF
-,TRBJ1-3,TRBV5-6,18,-,TGTGCCAGCAGCCTTTTAACAGGCGACCATTTCTCTGGAAACACCATATATTTT,CASSLLTGDHFSGNTIYF
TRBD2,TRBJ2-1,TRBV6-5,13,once,TGTGCCAGCTTAACTAGCGGGGGCGGGGAGCAGTTCTTC,CASLTSGGGEQFF
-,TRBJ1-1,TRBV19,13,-,TGTGCCAGTAAGTTCGGGGGAAACACTGAAGCTTTCTTT,CASKFGGNTEAFF
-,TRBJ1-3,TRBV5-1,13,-,TGCGCCAGCTCGAGGGGAGGAATGGACACCATATATTTT,CASSRGGMDTIYF
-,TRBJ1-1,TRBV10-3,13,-,TGTGCCATCAGCGGGACACCTTACACTGAAGCTTTCTTT,CAISGTPYTEAFF
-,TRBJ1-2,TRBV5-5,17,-,TGTGCCAGCAGCTTGGATTGGACACACCCACCTAACTATGGCTACACCTTC,CASSLDWTHPPNYGYTF
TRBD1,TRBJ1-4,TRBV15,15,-,TGTGCCACCAGCCTAACGGGACAGTTTAATGAAAAACTGTTTTTT,CATSLTGQFNEKLFF
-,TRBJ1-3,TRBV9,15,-,TGTGCCAGCAGCGTAGAGGTGGGGCCTGGAAACACCATATATTTT,CASSVEVGPGNTIYF
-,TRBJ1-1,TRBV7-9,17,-,TGTGCCAGCACCCCTCCCCGTTCCAGGGGCCGCAACACTGAAGCTTTCTTT,CASTPPRSRGRNTEAFF
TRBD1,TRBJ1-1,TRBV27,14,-,TGTGCCAGCAGTCGGGACAGGGTGGCTCCTGAAGCTTTCTTT,CASSRDRVAPEAFF
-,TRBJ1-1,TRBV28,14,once,TGTGCCAGCAGTTTTCGAGGGGGGAACACTGAAGCTTTCTTT,CASSFRGGNTEAFF
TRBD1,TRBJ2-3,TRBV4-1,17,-,TGCGCCAGCAGCCAAGACGAGGGGACAGGGCAACGAGATACGCAGTATTTT,CASSQDEGTGQRDTQYF
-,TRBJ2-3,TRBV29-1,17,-,TGCAGCGTTGCCCTAACTGGGCGGCGGGGGCGCACAGATACGCAGTATTTT,CSVALTGRRGRTDTQYF
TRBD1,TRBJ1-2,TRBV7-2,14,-,TGTGCCAGCAGCTTAGGGACAGGGTACTATGGCTACACCTTC,CASSLGTGYYGYTF
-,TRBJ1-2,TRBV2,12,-,TGTGCCAGCAGTGATGAGGGTTATGGCTACACCTTC,CASSDEGYGYTF
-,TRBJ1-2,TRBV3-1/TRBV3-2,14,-,TGTGCCAGCAGCCAATCCCAAGACTACTATGGCTACACCTTC,CASSQSQDYYGYTF
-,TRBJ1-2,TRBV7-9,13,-,TGTGCCAGCAGCTTAAAGCAGGGGAGTGGCTACACCTTC,CASSLKQGSGYTF
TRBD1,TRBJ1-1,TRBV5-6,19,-,TGTGCCAGCAGCTTCCCTGGGTACAGGGGGGAGGTCATGAACACTGAAGCTTTCTTT,CASSFPGYRGEVMNTEAFF
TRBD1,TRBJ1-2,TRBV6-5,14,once,TGTGCCAGCAGCAGCACCACAGGGGGCGGTGGCTACACCTTC,CASSSTTGGGGYTF
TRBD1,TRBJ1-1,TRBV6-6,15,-,TGTGCCAGCAGTGCCGCAGGGACAGGGAGGACTGAAGCTTTCTTT,CASSAAGTGRTEAFF
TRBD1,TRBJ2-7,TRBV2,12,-,TGTGCCAGTGGGACAGGGTTCTACGAGCAGTACTTC,CASGTGFYEQYF
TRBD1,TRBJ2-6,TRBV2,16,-,TGTGCCGTGCGGACAGGGTCGGGCTCTGGGGCCAACGTCCTGACTTTC,CAVRTGSGSGANVLTF
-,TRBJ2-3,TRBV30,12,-,TGTGCCTGGAGTCTAGCGACAGATACGCAGTATTTT,CAWSLATDTQYF
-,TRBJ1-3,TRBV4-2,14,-,TGTGCCAGCAGCGGGCTTAGCTCTGGAAACACCATATATTTT,CASSGLSSGNTIYF
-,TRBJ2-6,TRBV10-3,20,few,TGTGCCATCAGCCCTATCCTCCCACAGGGCCCAAACTCTGGGGCCAACGTCCTGACTTTC,CAISPILPQGPNSGANVLTF